This T cell receptor beta chain is drawn from a study of blood T cell repertoires in COVID-19. The CDR3 is 16 residues long. In germline, CDR1 is SEHNR, CDR2 FQNEAQ (reference sequence). J was trimmed by 5 bases and V by 2 bases; bases with no gene match: 7. In terms of age and location, participants ranged from roughly 18 to 95 years and lived in 24 US areas. Participant-reported clinical history was the basis for cohort assignment. Under the authors' procedure: Counts of nucleated cells, estimated from reference gene primer amplification, were obtained. Assay used: immunoSEQ multiplex PCR; TCRdb lists only in-frame clones, some missing. D and trimming were read from the DNA, whereas the V and J calls and clone size are those reported in that table. The repertoire holds some 390,000 clones, with about nine tenths as singletons.

This receptor was identified in a woman aged 30 to 39 who had recovered from COVID-19. The sample consisted of PBMCs or T cells enriched from blood (not recorded which). The chain has TRBV7-9 and TRBJ2-2; 8 bases are shared with TRBD2. CDR3: CASSLSTGGGTGELFF. As DNA, the CDR3 is TGTGCCAGCAGCTTATCGACGGGAGGGGGAACCGGGGAGCTGTTTTTT.